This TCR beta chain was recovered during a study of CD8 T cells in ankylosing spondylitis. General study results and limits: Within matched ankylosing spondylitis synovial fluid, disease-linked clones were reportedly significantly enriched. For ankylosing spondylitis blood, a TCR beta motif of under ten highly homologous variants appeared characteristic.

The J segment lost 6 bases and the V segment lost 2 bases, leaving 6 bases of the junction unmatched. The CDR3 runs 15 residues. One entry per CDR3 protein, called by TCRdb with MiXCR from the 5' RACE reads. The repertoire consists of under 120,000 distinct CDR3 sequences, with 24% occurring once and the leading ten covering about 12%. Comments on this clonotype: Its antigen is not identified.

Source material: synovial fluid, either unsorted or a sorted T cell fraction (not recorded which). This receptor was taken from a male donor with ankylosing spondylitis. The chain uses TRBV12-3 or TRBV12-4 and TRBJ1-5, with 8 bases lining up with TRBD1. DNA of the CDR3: TGTGCCAGCAGTTTAATCGGACAGGGAGGTCAGCCCCAGCATTTT. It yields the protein CASSLIGQGGQPQHF.